This T cell receptor beta chain was captured by sequencing in a study of molecular identifiers for immune sequencing clone quantification. The authors built bulk TCR libraries by previously described methods with listed TCR primers. TCRdb reanalysed the PCR reads using MiXCR and keeps one entry per CDR3 protein. The table records 40,000 to 65,000 distinct CDR3 sequences, just over 35% of them present only once. The TCR sequence derives from a human donor in good health. Some libraries in this study had Jurkat cell RNA spiked in. Sequenced material: naive CD8+ T cells from blood, with Jurkat cell RNA spiked in. Subset here: FACS-sorted CD8+CD4-CCR7+CD45RA+ naive T cells.

CDR3 loop: CSAKGNTIYF. The CDR3 bases are TGCAGTGCTAAAGGAAACACCATATATTTT. This chain uses TRBV20-1 with TRBJ1-3; unclear D gene. From germline, CDR1 is DFQATT and CDR2 SNEGSKA (reference sequence). Trimming shortened V by 4 bases and J by 4 bases, and 2 bases separated the two germline ends. The CDR3 contains 10 residues.